This T cell receptor (beta chain) was captured in a study of CD8 T cells in Susac syndrome. The CDR3 consists of 15 residues. Germline V gives CDR1 LGHNT, CDR2 FRNRAP. The V gene end was trimmed by 5 bases and the J gene end by 4 bases; junction bases not matched to a gene: 7. Random hexamers were used to reverse transcribe roughly 0.45 to 1 ug of RNA. In TCRdb, the immunoSEQ multiplex PCR reads were re-called with MiXCR into one record per CDR3 protein. The sample lists 150,000 to 200,000 distinct CDR3 sequences, around 96% occurring once. What was sequenced was CD8+ T cells from PBMCs. The rearrangement joins TRBV12-5 to TRBJ1-2, with 10 bases that match TRBD1. This clonotype was sampled from a human donor with multiple sclerosis. CDR3 sequence: CASGGTGVRVYGYTF. DNA of the CDR3: TGTGCTAGTGGTGGGACAGGGGTCCGCGTCTATGGCTACACCTTC.